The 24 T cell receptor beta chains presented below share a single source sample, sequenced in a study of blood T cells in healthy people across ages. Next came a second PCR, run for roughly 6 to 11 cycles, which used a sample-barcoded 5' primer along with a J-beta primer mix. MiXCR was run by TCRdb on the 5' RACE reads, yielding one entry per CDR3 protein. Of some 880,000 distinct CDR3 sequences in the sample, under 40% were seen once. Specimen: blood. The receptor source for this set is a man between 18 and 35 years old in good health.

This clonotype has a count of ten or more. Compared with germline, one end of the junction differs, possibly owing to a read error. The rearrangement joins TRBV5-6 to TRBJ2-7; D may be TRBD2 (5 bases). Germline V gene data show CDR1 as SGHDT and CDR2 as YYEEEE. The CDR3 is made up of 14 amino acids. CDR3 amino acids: CASSLGSSSYEQYF. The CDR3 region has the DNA TGCGCCAGCAGCTTGGGGAGTAGCTCCTACGAGCAGTACTTC.

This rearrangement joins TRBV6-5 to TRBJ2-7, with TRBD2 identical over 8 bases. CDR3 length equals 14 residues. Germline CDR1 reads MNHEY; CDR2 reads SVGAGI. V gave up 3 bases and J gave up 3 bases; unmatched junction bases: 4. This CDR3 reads CASSYGGGRYEQYF. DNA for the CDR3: TGTGCCAGCAGTTATGGCGGGGGGCGCTACGAGCAGTACTTC.

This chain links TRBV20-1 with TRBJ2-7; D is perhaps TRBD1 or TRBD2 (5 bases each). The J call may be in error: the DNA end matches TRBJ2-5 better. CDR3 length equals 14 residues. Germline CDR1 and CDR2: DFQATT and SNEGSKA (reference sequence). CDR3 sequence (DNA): TGCAGTGCTAGAGATACGGGGACCCGAGAGACCCAGTACTTC. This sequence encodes CSARDTGTRETQYF.

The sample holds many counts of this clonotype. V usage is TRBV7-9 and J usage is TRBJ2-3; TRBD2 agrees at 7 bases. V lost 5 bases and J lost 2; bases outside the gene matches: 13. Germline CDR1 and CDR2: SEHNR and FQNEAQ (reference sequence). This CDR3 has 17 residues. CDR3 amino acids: CASSPYPGTIHTDTQYF. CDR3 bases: TGTGCCAGCAGCCCATATCCCGGGACTATCCACACAGATACGCAGTATTTT.

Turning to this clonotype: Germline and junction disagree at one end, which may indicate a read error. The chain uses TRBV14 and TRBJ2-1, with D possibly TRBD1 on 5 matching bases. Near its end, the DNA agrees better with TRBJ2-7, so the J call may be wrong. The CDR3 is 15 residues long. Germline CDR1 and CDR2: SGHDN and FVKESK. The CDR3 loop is CASCQGDRNYNEQYF. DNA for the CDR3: TGTGCCAGCTGCCAAGGTGACAGAAATTACAATGAGCAGTACTTC.

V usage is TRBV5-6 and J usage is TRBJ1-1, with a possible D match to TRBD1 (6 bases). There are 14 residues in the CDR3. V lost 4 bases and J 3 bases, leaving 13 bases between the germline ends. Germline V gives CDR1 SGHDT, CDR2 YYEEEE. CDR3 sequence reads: CASSLEGGHTEAFF. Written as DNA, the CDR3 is TGTGCCAGCAGCCTAGAGGGGGGGCACACTGAAGCTTTCTTT.

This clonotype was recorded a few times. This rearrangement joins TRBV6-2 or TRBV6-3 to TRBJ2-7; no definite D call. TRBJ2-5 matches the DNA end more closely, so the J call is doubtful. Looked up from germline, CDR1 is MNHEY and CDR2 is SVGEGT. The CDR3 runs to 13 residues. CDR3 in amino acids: CASSYTRPGTQYF. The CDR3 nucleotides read TGTGCCAGCAGTTACACACGGCCAGGGACCCAGTACTTC.

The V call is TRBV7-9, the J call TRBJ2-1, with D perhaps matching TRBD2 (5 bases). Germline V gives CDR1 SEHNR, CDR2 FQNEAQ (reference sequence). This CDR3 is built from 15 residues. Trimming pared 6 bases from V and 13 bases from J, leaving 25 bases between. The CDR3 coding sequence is TGTGCCAGCAGTATCCTATCGGGGTTGGGAGAGACCCAGTTCTTC. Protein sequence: CASSILSGLGETQFF.

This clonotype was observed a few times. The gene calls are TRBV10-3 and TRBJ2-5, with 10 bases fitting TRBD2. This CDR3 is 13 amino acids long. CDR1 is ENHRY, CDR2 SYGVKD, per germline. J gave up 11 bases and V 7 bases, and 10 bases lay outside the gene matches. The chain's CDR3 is CAINSGGTYEQYF. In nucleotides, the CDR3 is TGTGCCATCAATAGCGGGGGGACCTATGAGCAGTACTTC.

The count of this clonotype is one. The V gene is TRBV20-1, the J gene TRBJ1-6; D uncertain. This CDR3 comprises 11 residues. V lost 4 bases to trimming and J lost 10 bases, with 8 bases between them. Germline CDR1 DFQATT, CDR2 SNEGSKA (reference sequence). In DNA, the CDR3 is TGCAGTGCTACTTTCGGGTCACCCCTCCACTTT. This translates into CSATFGSPLHF.

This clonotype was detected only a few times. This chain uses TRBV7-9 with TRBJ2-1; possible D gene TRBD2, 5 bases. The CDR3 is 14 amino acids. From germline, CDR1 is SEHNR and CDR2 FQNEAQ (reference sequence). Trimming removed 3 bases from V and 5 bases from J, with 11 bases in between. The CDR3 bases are TGTGCCAGCAGCTTTAAAGGAGGCCACAATGAGCAGTTCTTC. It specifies CASSFKGGHNEQFF.

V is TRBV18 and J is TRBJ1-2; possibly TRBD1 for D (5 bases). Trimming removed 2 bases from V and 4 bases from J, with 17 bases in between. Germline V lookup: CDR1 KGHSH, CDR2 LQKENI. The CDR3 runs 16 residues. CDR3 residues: CASSPGATQTGYGYTF. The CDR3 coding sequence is TGTGCCAGCTCACCAGGGGCTACCCAGACTGGCTATGGCTACACCTTC.

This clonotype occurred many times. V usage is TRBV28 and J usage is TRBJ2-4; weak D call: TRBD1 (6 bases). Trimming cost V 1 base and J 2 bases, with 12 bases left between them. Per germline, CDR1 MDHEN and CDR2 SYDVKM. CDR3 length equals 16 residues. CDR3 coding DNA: TGTGCCAGCAGTTTATACCGGACAGCCACCAAAAACATTCAGTACTTC. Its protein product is CASSLYRTATKNIQYF.

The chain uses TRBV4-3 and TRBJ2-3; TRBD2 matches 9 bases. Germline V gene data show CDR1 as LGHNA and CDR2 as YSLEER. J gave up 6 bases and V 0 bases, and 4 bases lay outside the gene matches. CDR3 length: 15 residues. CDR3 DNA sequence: TGCGCCAGCAGCCAAGACGCGGGGGGGAGGGATACGCAGTATTTT. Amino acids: CASSQDAGGRDTQYF.

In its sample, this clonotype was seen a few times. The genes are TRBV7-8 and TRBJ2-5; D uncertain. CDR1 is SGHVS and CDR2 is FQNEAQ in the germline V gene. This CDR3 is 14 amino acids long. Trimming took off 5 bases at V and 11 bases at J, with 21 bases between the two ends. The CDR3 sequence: CASSQRQKYNEQYF. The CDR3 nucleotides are TGTGCCAGCAGCCAAAGACAAAAGTACAATGAGCAGTACTTC.

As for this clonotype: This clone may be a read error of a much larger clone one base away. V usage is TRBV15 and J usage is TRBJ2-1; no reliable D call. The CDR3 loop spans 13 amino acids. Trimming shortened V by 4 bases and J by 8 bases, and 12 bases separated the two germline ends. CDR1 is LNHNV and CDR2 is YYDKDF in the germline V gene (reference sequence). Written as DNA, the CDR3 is TGTGCCACCAGCACAAAGGCGGAAGATGAGCAGTTCTTC. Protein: CATSTKAEDEQFF.

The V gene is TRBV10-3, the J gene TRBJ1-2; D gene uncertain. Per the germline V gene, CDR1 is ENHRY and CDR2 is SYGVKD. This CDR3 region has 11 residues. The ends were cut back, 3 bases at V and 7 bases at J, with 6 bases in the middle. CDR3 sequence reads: CAISDEGGYTF. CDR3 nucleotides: TGTGCCATCAGTGATGAGGGTGGCTACACCTTC.

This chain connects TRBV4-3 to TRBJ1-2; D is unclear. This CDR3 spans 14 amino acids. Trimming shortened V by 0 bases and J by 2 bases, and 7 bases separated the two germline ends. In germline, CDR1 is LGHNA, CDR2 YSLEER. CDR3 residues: CASSQDSRNYGYTF. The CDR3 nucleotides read TGCGCCAGCAGCCAAGACAGCCGGAACTATGGCTACACCTTC.

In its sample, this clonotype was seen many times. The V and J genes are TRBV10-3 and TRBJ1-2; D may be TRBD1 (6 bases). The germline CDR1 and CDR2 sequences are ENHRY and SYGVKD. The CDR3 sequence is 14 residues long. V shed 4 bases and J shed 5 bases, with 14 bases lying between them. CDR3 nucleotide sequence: TGTGCCATCAGTGTCGGGGGGCCGTGGTATGGCTACACCTTC. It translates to CAISVGGPWYGYTF.

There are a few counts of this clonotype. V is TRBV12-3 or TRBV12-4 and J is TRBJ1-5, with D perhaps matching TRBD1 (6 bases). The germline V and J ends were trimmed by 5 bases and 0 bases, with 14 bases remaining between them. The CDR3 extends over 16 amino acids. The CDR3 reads CASSQQGLGSNQPQHF. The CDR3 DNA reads TGTGCCAGCAGTCAACAGGGATTAGGTAGCAATCAGCCCCAGCATTTT.

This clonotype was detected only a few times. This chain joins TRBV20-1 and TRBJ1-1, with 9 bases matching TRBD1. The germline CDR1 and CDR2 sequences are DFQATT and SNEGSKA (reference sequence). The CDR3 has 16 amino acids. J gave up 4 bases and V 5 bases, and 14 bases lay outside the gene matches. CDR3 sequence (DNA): TGCAGTGCTCTAGGGGGGGACAGGGCATTAAGCACTGAAGCTTTCTTT. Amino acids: CSALGGDRALSTEAFF.

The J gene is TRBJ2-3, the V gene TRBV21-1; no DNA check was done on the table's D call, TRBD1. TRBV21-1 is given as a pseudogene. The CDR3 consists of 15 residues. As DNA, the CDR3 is TGTGCCAGCGAGGCCCCGGACAGGGGCACAGATACGCAGTATTTT. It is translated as CASEAPDRGTDTQYF.

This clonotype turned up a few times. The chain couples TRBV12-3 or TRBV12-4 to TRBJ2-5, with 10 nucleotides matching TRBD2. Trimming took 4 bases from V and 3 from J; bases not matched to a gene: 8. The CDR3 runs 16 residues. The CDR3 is CASSSQRGGWEETQYF. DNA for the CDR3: TGTGCCAGCAGTTCTCAGCGGGGGGGCTGGGAAGAGACCCAGTACTTC.

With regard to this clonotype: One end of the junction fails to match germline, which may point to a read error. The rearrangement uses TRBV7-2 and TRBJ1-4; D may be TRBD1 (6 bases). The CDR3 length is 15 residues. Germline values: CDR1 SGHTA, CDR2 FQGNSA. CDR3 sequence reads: CSSSPGPGANEKLFF. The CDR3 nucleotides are TGTTCCAGCAGCCCAGGACCAGGGGCTAATGAAAAACTGTTTTTT.